The 21 T cell receptor beta chains below all came from one sample that was sequenced in a study of regulatory T cells in long-lasting Graves disease. The sample's time point: persistent/refractory GD, antithyroid drugs over 5 years with positive TRAb. Preparation of the TCR library used RNA extracted from PBMCs. Combining iRepertoire HTBI primers with Arm-PCR of CDR3 regions, the authors built TCR beta libraries. Via MiXCR, TCRdb re-called the multiplex PCR reads, giving one row per CDR3 protein. This table has approximately 350,000 distinct CDR3 sequences, approximately 25% appearing once. The starting material was peripheral blood mononuclear cells (PBMCs), obtained when the disease was refractory, from a patient treated with antithyroid drugs. These receptors all come from a woman aged 40 to 49 with Graves disease.

At least ten counts were recorded for this clonotype. The chain recombines TRBV15 with TRBJ2-2, with D possibly being TRBD1 or TRBD2 (6 bases each). CDR1 is LNHNV and CDR2 is YYDKDF in the germline V gene (reference sequence). CDR3 length equals 17 residues. Trimming stripped 1 base from V and 8 bases from J, with 20 bases between. In DNA, the CDR3 is TGTGCCACCAGCAGAGCGGGGGACATGGGCCTACGTGGGGAGCTGTTTTTT. This encodes CATSRAGDMGLRGELFF.

V is TRBV5-4 and J is TRBJ2-7; D call uncertain. Germline CDR1 SGHNT, CDR2 YYREEE (reference sequence). The CDR3 consists of 12 residues. Trimming cost V 1 base and J 5 bases, with 7 bases left between them. CDR3 in amino acids: CASSLSYDEQYF. In nucleotides, the CDR3 is TGTGCCAGCAGCTTGTCGTACGACGAGCAGTACTTC. Drawing the rest from reference TRBV5-4 and TRBJ2-7, the complete variable domain is ETGVTQSPTHLIKTRGQQVTLRCSSQSGHNTVSWYQQALGQGPQFIFQYYREEENGRGNFPPRFSGLQFPNYSSELNVNALELDDSALYLCASSLSYDEQYFGPGTRLTVT.

The V call is TRBV30, the J call TRBJ2-7; D is perhaps TRBD1 (5 bases). This CDR3 is built from 10 residues. Germline V CDR1 and CDR2: GTSNPN, SVGIG (reference sequence). Between the trimmed V and J ends, which lost 4 bases and 12 bases, there was a span of 13 bases. Here the CDR3 reads CAWKGADWYF. The CDR3 DNA reads as TGTGCCTGGAAAGGGGCAGACTGGTACTTC. Filled out from reference TRBV30 and TRBJ2-7, the complete variable domain reads SQTIHQWPATLVQPVGSPLSLECTVEGTSNPNLYWYRQAAGRGLQLLFYSVGIGQISSEVPQNLSASRPQDRQFILSSKKLLLSDSGFYLCAWKGADWYFGPGTRLTVT.

In DNA, the CDR3 is TGCAGTGCTACTGGACAGGACCCCGCGAACACCGGGGAGCTGTTTTTT. Encoded protein: CSATGQDPANTGELFF. The chain recombines TRBV20-1 with TRBJ2-2, with 7 bases aligning to TRBD1. V dropped 4 bases and J dropped 0; count of bases not matched to a gene: 8. The CDR3 extends over 16 amino acids. CDR1 is DFQATT and CDR2 is SNEGSKA in the germline V gene (reference sequence).

The chain couples TRBV7-8 to TRBJ2-7; TRBD2 matches at 7 bases. The CDR3 contains 15 residues. V trimming: 5 bases; J trimming: 5 bases; junction bases outside the gene matches: 12. In germline, CDR1 is SGHVS, CDR2 FQNEAQ. CDR3 coding DNA: TGTGCCAGCAGCCCTCGGGCTAGCGGACCTCACGAGCAGTACTTC. This sequence encodes CASSPRASGPHEQYF.

This clonotype was detected once. The genes are TRBV20-1 and TRBJ1-5; D remains unclear. Trimming left V 2 bases short and J 7 bases short, with 15 bases between. The CDR3 is made up of 14 amino acids. CDR1 DFQATT and CDR2 SNEGSKA come from the germline V gene (reference sequence). The CDR3 region has the DNA TGCAGTGCTAGAAAATGGGAAGCCGAACAGCCCCAGCATTTT. As protein: CSARKWEAEQPQHF.

This clonotype was seen a single time. V gene TRBV6-2 or TRBV6-3 combines with J gene TRBJ1-2; D not certain. The length of the CDR3 is 13 residues. The germline V gene encodes CDR1 MNHEY and CDR2 SVGEGT. With 6 bases removed from V and 2 bases from J, the gap between germline ends came to 10 bases. The CDR3 loop reads CASRPALNYGYTF. The CDR3 nucleotides are TGTGCCAGCAGGCCAGCCCTGAACTATGGCTACACCTTC.

The rearrangement links TRBV7-8 to TRBJ1-5, with D possibly TRBD1 on 6 matching bases. The germline CDR1 and CDR2 sequences are SGHVS and FQNEAQ. V was clipped by 0 bases and J by 0 bases, with 27 bases between them. CDR3 length: 22 amino acids. CDR3 amino acids: CASSLASSKSWTEIHSNQPQHF. The CDR3 nucleotides are TGTGCCAGCAGCTTAGCATCCTCGAAATCTTGGACAGAGATTCATAGCAATCAGCCCCAGCATTTT.

V and J are TRBV29-1 and TRBJ2-7; D not resolved. Trimming left V 1 base short and J 0 bases short, with 7 bases between. Per germline, CDR1 SQVTM and CDR2 ANQGSEA. The CDR3 extends over 13 amino acids. For the CDR3, the DNA is TGCAGCGTTGAAGTACCTAGCTCCTACGAGCAGTACTTC. Protein product: CSVEVPSSYEQYF.

There are a few counts of this clonotype. The chain has TRBV2 and TRBJ2-4; 10 bases map to TRBD1. There are 17 residues in the CDR3. V gave up 8 bases and J gave up 0 bases; unmatched junction bases: 10. Germline V gene data show CDR1 as SNHLY and CDR2 as FYNNEI. CDR3 in DNA: TGTGCCAGCGACAGGGGGCCCCCCGGACTAGCCAAAAACATTCAGTACTTC. As protein: CASDRGPPGLAKNIQYF.

On this clonotype itself: An end of the junction differs from the germline gene, which may be a read error. The chain recombines TRBV15 with TRBJ2-3; the match to TRBD2 covers 15 bases. This CDR3 comprises 17 residues. Germline V gives CDR1 LNHNV, CDR2 YYDKDF (reference sequence). CDR3 nucleotides: TGTGCCGCCAGCCCTGAGGGGACTAGCGGGAGGATAGATACGCAGTATTTT. As protein: CAASPEGTSGRIDTQYF.

Concerning this clonotype itself: An end of the junction differs from the germline gene, which may be a read error. The chain combines TRBV10-1 with TRBJ2-5; 13 bases map to TRBD2. The J call may be wrong; the DNA end is better matched by TRBJ2-1. Germline V lookup: CDR1 WNHNN, CDR2 SYGVQD (reference sequence). This CDR3 has 17 residues. DNA of the CDR3: TGCGCCAGCAGTGAGTTCGGGACTAGCGGGACCTACACTGAGCAGTTCTTC. Translation: CASSEFGTSGTYTEQFF.

The CDR3 DNA reads as TGTGCCAGCAGCTTAATTTTCGCGGGTTTCAGAGCGAACACCGGGGAGCTGTTTTTT. The encoded protein is CASSLIFAGFRANTGELFF. The rearrangement uses TRBV7-3 and TRBJ2-2; possibly TRBD2 for D (5 bases). This CDR3 has 19 residues. Germline assignment: CDR1 SGHTA and CDR2 FQGTGA. The V end was cut by 1 base, the J end by 0 bases, with 18 bases between.

This clonotype showed up many times. The CDR3 sequence: CSAIRQETQYF. The CDR3 nucleotides are TGCAGTGCTATCAGACAAGAGACCCAGTACTTC. The chain uses TRBV20-1 and TRBJ2-5; D uncertain. The V end was cut by 4 bases, the J end by 2 bases, with 5 bases between. Germline V gene data show CDR1 as DFQATT and CDR2 as SNEGSKA (reference sequence). CDR3 length: 11 amino acids.

This clonotype has just a few counts. The DNA for the CDR3 is TGTGCCACCAGTGATTTTCCGACAGGGACAACTAATGAAAAACTGTTTTTT. Protein: CATSDFPTGTTNEKLFF. The V gene is TRBV24-1, the J gene TRBJ1-4; the match to TRBD1 covers 7 bases. The CDR3 covers 17 residues. The germline V gene encodes CDR1 KGHDR and CDR2 SFDVKD. V gave up 1 base and J gave up 0 bases; unmatched junction bases: 4.

Ten or more counts support this clonotype. The chain carries TRBV20-1 and TRBJ1-1, with D unclear. Germline V CDR1 and CDR2: DFQATT, SNEGSKA (reference sequence). V dropped 6 bases and J dropped 3 bases, with 14 bases sitting between them. The CDR3 extends over 13 amino acids. The CDR3 reads CSAPDGRDTEAFF. The CDR3 DNA is TGCAGTGCCCCGGACGGTAGGGACACTGAAGCTTTCTTT.

In DNA form, the CDR3 reads TGTGCCAGCAGCGTAGGCCAGGGATTCGGCGAGCAGTACTTC. As protein: CASSVGQGFGEQYF. The chain joins TRBV9 to TRBJ2-7, with a tentative D call TRBD1 (5 bases). The CDR3 is 14 amino acids. From germline, CDR1 is SGDLS and CDR2 YYNGEE. Trimming left V 0 bases short and J 6 bases short, with 13 bases between.

This chain connects TRBV7-8 to TRBJ2-3; 8 bases agree with TRBD2. The CDR3 is made up of 16 amino acids. Germline assignment: CDR1 SGHVS and CDR2 FQNEAQ. Losses at the gene ends were 5 bases for V and 0 bases for J; bases not matched to a gene: 7. CDR3 nucleotides: TGTGCCAGCAGCCCGGGGGGGGAGACCAGCACAGATACGCAGTATTTT. Amino acids: CASSPGGETSTDTQYF.

Points on this clonotype: This may be a read error: a much more frequent sequence differs by one nucleotide. The V and J genes are TRBV19 and TRBJ2-7, with 8 positions matching TRBD2. This CDR3 is built from 17 residues. V lost 5 bases to trimming and J lost 2 bases; unmatched junction nucleotides: 14. The germline CDR1 and CDR2 sequences are LNHDA and SQIVND (reference sequence). The DNA for the CDR3 is TGTGCCAGTAGTGCAACGACTAGCGTGAGGGCCCCCTACGAGCAGTACTTC. Its translation is CASSATTSVRAPYEQYF.

The chain carries TRBV6-2 or TRBV6-3 and TRBJ2-5; D is perhaps TRBD1 (6 bases). V lost 10 bases and J lost 2, with 11 bases in between. Germline assignment: CDR1 MNHEY and CDR2 SVGEGT. This CDR3 is built from 12 residues. The DNA for the CDR3 is TGTGCCAACGGGGACATTCAAGAGACCCAGTACTTC. This codes for CANGDIQETQYF.

There are many counts of this clonotype. The chain employs TRBV15 and TRBJ1-5, with 10 bases lining up with TRBD1. V was pared by 6 bases and J by 9 bases, with 8 bases of the junction left unmatched. Germline CDR1 LNHNV, CDR2 YYDKDF (reference sequence). This CDR3 region has 14 residues. The CDR3 sequence is CATRPGQGFLPQHF. The CDR3 DNA reads TGTGCCACCAGACCGGGACAGGGGTTTTTGCCCCAGCATTTT.